This entry describes one T cell receptor (beta chain). Through a sample-barcoded 5' primer and a J-beta primer mix, a second PCR was run for roughly 6 to 12 cycles. From the 5' RACE reads, TCRdb called clonotypes with MiXCR, one entry per CDR3 protein. The sample records fewer than 2,000,000 distinct CDR3 sequences, about two fifths being singletons. The sample originates from a study of blood T cells in healthy people across ages. The V gene lost 3 bases and the J gene lost 8 bases, with 17 bases spanning the gap. Germline values: CDR1 SGHRS, CDR2 YFSETQ. This CDR3 comprises 14 residues. The sequenced sample consisted of blood. This chain connects TRBV5-1 to TRBJ1-2, with TRBD1 as a possible D gene (6 bases). This clonotype originated in a human donor in good health. CDR3 in amino acids: CASSSNRDGGGYTF. In nucleotides, the CDR3 is TGCGCCAGCAGCTCCAACAGGGATGGGGGCGGCTACACCTTC.